Each of the 32 T cell receptor beta chains below was sequenced from the same sample in a study of human T cells and chemical hapten exposure. As for time point: patch test 3, about 24 weeks after DPC sensitization. The treatment: therapeutic diphenylcyclopropenone sensitization with weekly scalp DPC. TCRdb re-called the RACE reads with MiXCR, one entry per CDR3 protein. The sample lists over 65,000 distinct CDR3 sequences; 11% were seen once. Sequenced here: whole blood, sampled in connection with sensitization to the hapten diphenylcyclopropenone (DPC). The receptors were sampled from a woman aged 45-65 years with alopecia areata. Some clones in this sample may be carry-over from other donors' samples.

In its sample, this clonotype was seen a few times. This chain joins TRBV6-2 or TRBV6-3 and TRBJ2-1; D gene ambiguous. CDR1 is MNHEY, CDR2 SVGEGT, per germline. The CDR3 has 17 residues. Trimming cost V 0 bases and J 4 bases, with 16 bases left between them. DNA for the CDR3: TGTGCCAGCAGTTACTCGATGGATGACCGAAAATACAATGAGCAGTTCTTC. Protein product: CASSYSMDDRKYNEQFF.

This clonotype was detected many times. The J gene is TRBJ2-6, the V gene TRBV12-3 or TRBV12-4; the D is unclear. CDR3 length: 15 residues. V shed 2 bases and J shed 3 bases, with 8 bases lying between them. CDR3 sequence: CASSLFRLGANVLTF. As DNA, the CDR3 is TGTGCCAGCAGTTTATTCCGTCTTGGGGCCAACGTCCTGACTTTC.

The chain recombines TRBV7-8 with TRBJ1-1; the D gene is possibly TRBD1 (5 bases). V gave up 0 bases and J gave up 6 bases, with 14 bases separating them. There are 15 residues in the CDR3. The germline V gene has CDR1 SGHVS and CDR2 FQNEAQ. Here the CDR3 DNA reads TGTGCCAGCAGCTTAGCGCGTGGGGGTACTGCTGAAGCTTTCTTT. This gives the protein CASSLARGGTAEAFF.

This clonotype was seen more than once but under ten times. The rearrangement links TRBV7-8 to TRBJ1-5, with D hard to call. Germline values: CDR1 SGHVS, CDR2 FQNEAQ. The CDR3 is 13 residues long. The ends were cut back, 3 bases at V and 1 base at J, with 4 bases in the middle. As DNA, the CDR3 is TGTGCCAGCAGCTTCGGCAGCAATCAGCCCCAGCATTTT. It codes for CASSFGSNQPQHF.

On this clonotype: This may be a read error, as it is one base from a much larger clone. The chain recombines TRBV6-1 with TRBJ1-5; D remains unclear. This CDR3 contains 15 residues. Trimming removed 4 bases from V and 2 bases from J, with 12 bases in between. Germline V gene data show CDR1 as MNHNS and CDR2 as SASEGT. The CDR3 DNA follows: TGTGCCAGCAGTGGAGCAGCTCTGGGCAATCAGCCCCAGCATTTT. Its protein product is CASSGAALGNQPQHF.

Remarks on this clonotype: Possible read error: a much larger clone is one base away. This rearrangement joins TRBV28 to TRBJ1-1; no clear D gene. The V gene lost 6 bases and the J gene lost 0 bases, with 2 bases spanning the gap. Germline CDR1 and CDR2: MDHEN and SYDVKM. This CDR3 is 11 amino acids long. The CDR3 sequence: CASSMNTEAFF. CDR3 in DNA: TGTGCCAGCAGCATGAACACTGAAGCTTTCTTT.

This clonotype turned up a few times. V gene TRBV4-2 combines with J gene TRBJ2-4; 7 bases agree with TRBD1. The CDR3 totals 12 residues. V gave up 0 bases and J gave up 16 bases; unmatched junction bases: 6. CDR1 LGHNA and CDR2 YNFKEQ come from the germline V gene. The CDR3 sequence: CASSQEGQPTYF. Here the CDR3 DNA reads TGTGCCAGCAGCCAAGAGGGACAGCCTACTTACTTC.

This clonotype was found a few times. CDR3 sequence: CSVAETGGFFDGYTF. DNA for the CDR3: TGCAGCGTGGCGGAGACAGGGGGCTTTTTTGATGGCTACACCTTC. V usage is TRBV29-1 and J usage is TRBJ1-2; 10 nucleotides agree with TRBD1. The CDR3 consists of 15 residues. Per the germline V gene, CDR1 is SQVTM and CDR2 is ANQGSEA. The ends lost 6 bases at V and 6 bases at J; junction bases unmatched: 13. Looking up the rest from reference TRBV29-1 and TRBJ1-2 gives the full variable domain: SAVISQKPSRDICQRGTSLTIQCQVDSQVTMMFWYRQQPGQSLTLIATANQGSEATYESGFVIDKFPISRPNLTFSTLTVSNMSPEDSSIYLCSVAETGGFFDGYTFGSGTRLTVV.

The V call is TRBV29-1, the J call TRBJ2-3; D is perhaps TRBD1 (6 bases). The CDR3 is made up of 13 amino acids. Germline CDR1 SQVTM, CDR2 ANQGSEA. Here the CDR3 reads CSITGTSTDTQYF. CDR3 nucleotides: TGCAGTATTACCGGGACATCCACAGATACGCAGTATTTT.

This chain connects TRBV28 to TRBJ1-2, with a tentative D call TRBD1 (5 bases). Looked up from germline, CDR1 is MDHEN and CDR2 is SYDVKM. Trimming removed 8 bases from V and 0 bases from J, with 16 bases in between. CDR3 length: 15 residues. CDR3 in DNA: TGTGCCAGCGACGGGGCCCAAGAAACTAACTATGGCTACACCTTC. This gives the protein CASDGAQETNYGYTF.

This clonotype was recorded at least ten times. The genes are TRBV6-1 and TRBJ2-4, with TRBD1 as a possible D gene (5 bases). CDR1 MNHNS and CDR2 SASEGT come from the germline V gene. Trimming cost V 5 bases and J 0 bases, with 8 bases left between them. CDR3 length: 14 residues. CDR3 bases: TGTGCCAGCAGTAGGGGAATAGCCAAAAACATTCAGTACTTC. Encoded protein: CASSRGIAKNIQYF.

The chain links TRBV12-3 or TRBV12-4 to TRBJ1-6; 8 bases are shared with TRBD1. The length of the CDR3 is 18 residues. V shed 2 bases, J shed 9 bases, and the junction held 15 bases outside the gene matches. The DNA for the CDR3 is TGTGCCAGCAGTTTAAACCACATACGGTCAGGGGGCGGTTCACCCCTCCACTTT. This gives the protein CASSLNHIRSGGGSPLHF.

This clonotype has a handful of counts. The chain joins TRBV7-2 to TRBJ1-6; the D is unclear. The CDR3 loop spans 12 amino acids. With 4 bases removed from V and 9 bases from J, the gap between germline ends came to 7 bases. Germline assignment: CDR1 SGHTA and CDR2 FQGNSA. The CDR3 DNA reads as TGTGCCAGCAGCTACCGGGGTTCACCCCTCCACTTT. Its protein is CASSYRGSPLHF. Supplemented by reference TRBV7-2 and TRBJ1-6, the full variable domain reads GAGVSQSPSNKVTEKGKDVELRCDPISGHTALYWYRQSLGQGLEFLIYFQGNSAPDKSGLPSDRFSAERTGGSVSTLTIQRTQQEDSAVYLCASSYRGSPLHFGNGTRLTVT.

In this sample, this clonotype turned up many times. The V and J genes are TRBV10-3 and TRBJ2-1; D gene ambiguous. CDR1 and CDR2 (germline): ENHRY, SYGVKD. This CDR3 spans 13 amino acids. The V end was cut by 2 bases, the J end by 2 bases, with 4 bases between. The CDR3 coding sequence is TGTGCCATCAGTGAGCGGGCCTACAATGAGCAGTTCTTC. Encoded protein: CAISERAYNEQFF.

This clonotype was picked up a small number of times. V is TRBV12-2 and J is TRBJ1-5. TRBV12-2 is a pseudogene. The CDR3 consists of 15 residues. CDR3 residues: CASRLAYTLNQPQHF. In DNA form, the CDR3 reads TGTGCAAGTCGCTTAGCCTACACCCTCAATCAGCCCCAGCATTTT.

The V gene is TRBV28, the J gene TRBJ2-4; tentative D call: TRBD2 (6 bases). Germline V gives CDR1 MDHEN, CDR2 SYDVKM. This CDR3 is 17 amino acids long. The ends were cut back, 2 bases at V and 8 bases at J, with 22 bases in the middle. CDR3: CASSLGPTTPRGYIQYF. The CDR3 DNA follows: TGTGCCAGCAGTTTAGGACCGACAACTCCCCGGGGGTACATTCAGTACTTC.

J is TRBJ1-4 and V is TRBV6-6, with TRBD1 matching 9 bases. The V gene's germline CDR1 is MNHNY and CDR2 SVGAGI (reference sequence). This CDR3 is 15 amino acids long. Trimming removed 6 bases from V and 8 bases from J; junction bases left unmatched: 10. The CDR3 loop reads CASRTGTGRYEKLFF. In nucleotides, the CDR3 is TGTGCCAGCAGAACCGGGACAGGGAGGTACGAAAAACTGTTTTTT.

This clonotype occurred a few times. This chain links TRBV3-1 with TRBJ2-4; the D gene is possibly TRBD2 (7 bases). Germline V gene sequence: CDR1 LGHDT, CDR2 YNNKEL (reference sequence). The V and J ends lost 0 bases and 8 bases respectively, with 14 bases between them. CDR3 length: 15 amino acids. The DNA for the CDR3 is TGTGCCAGCAGCCAAGATCCTAGGGGGGGAGACATTCAGTACTTC. The encoded protein is CASSQDPRGGDIQYF.

This clonotype was counted at least ten times. The V and J genes are TRBV4-1 and TRBJ2-1; D is undetermined. Trimming stripped 1 base from V and 7 bases from J, with 17 bases between. This CDR3 is built from 16 residues. CDR1 MGHRA and CDR2 YSYEKL come from the germline V gene. For the CDR3, the DNA is TGCGCCAGCAGCCAAGGGGTCAGGCCTCAAGAGAATGAGCAGTTCTTC. It is translated as CASSQGVRPQENEQFF.

Many counts were recorded for this clonotype. The chain links TRBV27 to TRBJ2-5; TRBD1 might be the D (6 bases). V lost 6 bases and J 6 bases, leaving 14 bases between the germline ends. This CDR3 contains 13 residues. CDR1 MNHEY and CDR2 SMNVEV come from the germline V gene (reference sequence). The chain's CDR3 is CASSLQGPQTQYF. In DNA, the CDR3 is TGTGCCAGCAGCCTACAGGGTCCCCAGACCCAGTACTTC.

This clonotype occurred a few times. The CDR3 DNA follows: TGTGCCAGCAGCCACCAAGGAAAACTGTTTTTT. Its protein product is CASSHQGKLFF. The gene calls are TRBV5-6 and TRBJ1-4; no clear D. The V gene lost 4 bases and the J gene lost 10 bases, with 8 bases spanning the gap. Germline V gene sequence: CDR1 SGHDT, CDR2 YYEEEE. The CDR3 consists of 11 residues.

The chain combines TRBV6-1 with TRBJ1-1; D gene uncertain. Trimming took 7 bases from V and 5 from J, leaving 14 bases between them. This CDR3 has 13 residues. In germline, CDR1 is MNHNS, CDR2 SASEGT. The CDR3 loop is CASTRGLGTEAFF. The CDR3 DNA follows: TGTGCCAGCACACGCGGTTTGGGGACTGAAGCTTTCTTT.

This clonotype was counted at least ten times. J is TRBJ1-5 and V is TRBV6-5; D perhaps matches TRBD1 (6 bases). Germline CDR1 MNHEY, CDR2 SVGAGI. This CDR3 has 15 residues. The V gene lost 2 bases and the J gene lost 5 bases, with 13 bases spanning the gap. In nucleotides, the CDR3 is TGTGCCAGCAGTTACGGGCCGGGACAAGATCAGCCCCAGCATTTT. Translation gives CASSYGPGQDQPQHF.

This clonotype was recorded at least ten times. The chain employs TRBV6-6 and TRBJ2-3; TRBD2 aligns across 15 bases. The CDR3 runs 17 residues. Germline V gene lookup returns CDR1 MNHNY and CDR2 SVGAGI (reference sequence). Germline trimming cut 4 bases from V and 3 bases from J; bases unmatched to any gene: 5. The CDR3 sequence: CASSSGLAGGSTDTQYF. The CDR3 nucleotides read TGTGCCAGCAGTTCGGGACTAGCGGGAGGTAGTACAGATACGCAGTATTTT.

This chain connects TRBV28 to TRBJ1-5; 8 nucleotides align to TRBD1. This CDR3 is 17 amino acids long. V lost 2 bases and J lost 3; bases outside the gene matches: 9. Germline lookup yields CDR1 MDHEN and CDR2 SYDVKM. The CDR3: CASSLEPKTGVNQPQHF. The CDR3 DNA sequence: TGTGCCAGCAGTTTAGAGCCTAAGACAGGGGTCAATCAGCCCCAGCATTTT.

For the CDR3, the DNA is TGCGCCAGCAGCCAAGGGACAGGTGTGCTAGCTTTCTTT. This translates into CASSQGTGVLAFF. The rearrangement links TRBV4-1 to TRBJ1-1, with 7 nucleotides matching TRBD1. The germline gives CDR1 MGHRA, CDR2 YSYEKL. The CDR3 totals 13 residues. The ends lost 1 base at V and 10 bases at J; junction bases unmatched: 6.

The rearrangement uses TRBV19 and TRBJ2-2; 9 bases are shared with TRBD1. The V segment lost 9 bases and the J segment 3 bases; nucleotides outside the gene matches: 11. Germline CDR1 reads LNHDA; CDR2 reads SQIVND (reference sequence). The CDR3 covers 16 residues. Written as DNA, the CDR3 is TGTGCCAGACGCCGGTGGGGGACAGGGTACACCGGGGAGCTGTTTTTT. This sequence encodes CARRRWGTGYTGELFF. Drawing the rest from reference TRBV19 and TRBJ2-2, the complete variable domain is DGGITQSPKYLFRKEGQNVTLSCEQNLNHDAMYWYRQDPGQGLRLIYYSQIVNDFQKGDIAEGYSVSREKKESFPLTVTSAQKNPTAFYLCARRRWGTGYTGELFFGEGSRLTVL.

This clonotype was seen more than once but under ten times. The chain uses TRBV11-2 and TRBJ2-7; D is ambiguous. The CDR3 is 14 residues long. V dropped 0 bases and J dropped 4 bases, with 10 bases sitting between them. The germline gives CDR1 SGHAT, CDR2 FQNNGV. CDR3 nucleotide sequence: TGTGCCAGCAGCTTAGATTTTACCGTGTACGAGCAGTACTTC. As protein: CASSLDFTVYEQYF.

This chain uses TRBV10-1 with TRBJ1-1; D unresolved. The germline V gene encodes CDR1 WNHNN and CDR2 SYGVQD (reference sequence). This CDR3 spans 16 amino acids. V gave up 2 bases and J gave up 3 bases, with 16 bases separating them. The CDR3 region has the DNA TGCGCCAGCAGTGAGATTGCGACCGGGTGGTACACTGAAGCTTTCTTT. Translated, it gives CASSEIATGWYTEAFF.

V is TRBV28 and J is TRBJ2-1; D may be TRBD2 (5 bases). CDR3 length: 11 amino acids. Trimming stripped 3 bases from V and 10 bases from J, with 7 bases between. Germline loops: CDR1 MDHEN, CDR2 SYDVKM. For the CDR3, the DNA is TGTGCCAGCAGTTTGAGGGCCGAGCAGTTCTTC. Translation gives CASSLRAEQFF.

The table lists this clonotype with a few counts. The chain employs TRBV28 and TRBJ2-7, with D hard to call. The germline V gene encodes CDR1 MDHEN and CDR2 SYDVKM. V lost 8 bases to trimming and J lost 4 bases, with 9 bases between them. CDR3 length: 11 residues. The CDR3 nucleotides are TGTGCCAGCGGGTCGTTATACGAGCAGTACTTC. Residues: CASGSLYEQYF.

This clonotype was observed many times. CDR3 amino acids: CASSTGPQVDAFF. The CDR3 bases are TGTGCCAGCAGCACCGGACCCCAGGTGGACGCTTTCTTT. The chain is built from TRBV21-1 and TRBJ1-1. TRBV21-1 has pseudogene status. This CDR3 contains 13 residues.